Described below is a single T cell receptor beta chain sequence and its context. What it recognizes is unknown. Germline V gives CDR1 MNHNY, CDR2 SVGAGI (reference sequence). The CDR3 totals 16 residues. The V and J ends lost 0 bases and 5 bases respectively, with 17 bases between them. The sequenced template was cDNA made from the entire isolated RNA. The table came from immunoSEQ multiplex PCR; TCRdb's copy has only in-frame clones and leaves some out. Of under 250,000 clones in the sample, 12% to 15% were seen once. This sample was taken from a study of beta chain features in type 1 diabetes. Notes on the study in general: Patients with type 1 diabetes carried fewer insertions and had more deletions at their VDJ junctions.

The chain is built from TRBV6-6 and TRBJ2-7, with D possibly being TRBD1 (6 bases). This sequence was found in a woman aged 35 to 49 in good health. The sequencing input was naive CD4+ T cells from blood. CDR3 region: CASSYSKGVGSDEQYF. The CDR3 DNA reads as TGTGCCAGCAGTTACTCGAAGGGGGTAGGTTCCGACGAGCAGTACTTC.